These 16 T cell receptor beta chains originate from one sample sequenced in a study of beta chain features in type 1 diabetes. Expressed TCRB transcripts were sequenced because the entire RNA isolate underwent reverse transcription. Method: immunoSEQ multiplex PCR; TCRdb's copy keeps in-frame clones and lacks some. The table has about 220,000 clones, about a tenth seen once. Material for sequencing was central memory CD4+ T cells from blood. The receptors come from a man younger than 35 in good health.

The V and J genes are TRBV7-9 and TRBJ2-7, with D perhaps TRBD1 (6 bases). V lost 7 bases to trimming and J lost 0 bases, with 13 bases between them. The CDR3 is made up of 14 amino acids. Germline V gene data show CDR1 as SEHNR and CDR2 as FQNEAQ (reference sequence). CDR3 sequence: CASTAADSSYEQYF. In DNA, the CDR3 is TGTGCCAGCACCGCGGCGGACAGCTCCTACGAGCAGTACTTC.

The J gene is TRBJ2-7, the V gene TRBV6-5; a weak D match, TRBD1 (6 bases). Germline CDR1 and CDR2: MNHEY and SVGAGI. CDR3 length: 15 amino acids. Trimming cost V 4 bases and J 1 base, with 14 bases left between them. The CDR3 reads CASSSPGHPSYEQYF. CDR3 DNA: TGTGCCAGCAGTTCCCCGGGACACCCTTCCTACGAGCAGTACTTC.

This clone has a handful of counts. The chain uses TRBV6-1 and TRBJ2-7, with a possible D match to TRBD2 (6 bases). Per the germline V gene, CDR1 is MNHNS and CDR2 is SASEGT. CDR3 length: 15 residues. V gave up 4 bases and J gave up 2 bases, with 15 bases separating them. The CDR3 here is CASSVAGSGTYEQYF. The CDR3 DNA reads TGTGCCAGCAGTGTTGCGGGGTCCGGGACCTACGAGCAGTACTTC.

The V call is TRBV6-6, the J call TRBJ1-2, with D uncertain. Per germline, CDR1 MNHNY and CDR2 SVGAGI (reference sequence). V was trimmed by 6 bases and J by 2 bases, leaving 10 bases between them. CDR3 length equals 13 residues. The DNA for the CDR3 is TGTGCCAGCAGACTAGACGGGAACTATGGCTACACCTTC. Protein sequence: CASRLDGNYGYTF.

The chain uses TRBV4-2 and TRBJ2-1, with a tentative D call TRBD2 (6 bases). There are 14 residues in the CDR3. Germline loops: CDR1 LGHNA, CDR2 YNFKEQ. The V end lost 4 bases, the J end lost 8 bases, and 15 bases lay between the germline ends. The CDR3 loop reads CASSPEGLVDEQFF. CDR3 in DNA: TGTGCCAGCAGCCCCGAGGGACTGGTGGATGAGCAGTTCTTC.

This clone turned up a few times. Other DNA sequences in this sample translate to the same CDR3. The chain combines TRBV29-1 with TRBJ2-2; no clear D. The CDR3 has 11 amino acids. V was clipped by 6 bases and J by 7 bases, with 9 bases between them. Germline CDR1 reads SQVTM; CDR2 reads ANQGSEA. The CDR3 protein is CSVERYGELFF. The CDR3 DNA reads TGCAGCGTAGAACGGTACGGGGAGCTGTTTTTT.

This clone showed up just a few times. The chain is built from TRBV11-2 and TRBJ2-1; 15 positions match TRBD2. V shed 4 bases, J shed 12 bases, and the junction held 7 bases outside the gene matches. Germline CDR1 is SGHAT and CDR2 is FQNNGV. The CDR3 is 15 amino acids. DNA of the CDR3: TGTGCCAGCAGCTCCGGACTAGCGGGAGGGCCCGTGCAGTTCTTC. This sequence encodes CASSSGLAGGPVQFF.

This rearrangement joins TRBV29-1 to TRBJ1-2; the D gene is possibly TRBD1 (6 bases). V lost 5 bases to trimming and J lost 4 bases, with 17 bases between them. CDR3 size: 14 residues. Germline V gene sequence: CDR1 SQVTM, CDR2 ANQGSEA. CDR3 DNA: TGCAGCGTTCACGCGGAAGGGGGGGTCTATGGCTACACCTTC. This encodes CSVHAEGGVYGYTF.

V usage is TRBV9 and J usage is TRBJ2-3, with 11 nucleotides matching TRBD2. Looked up from germline, CDR1 is SGDLS and CDR2 is YYNGEE. The CDR3 has 16 amino acids. V lost 3 bases and J lost 3; bases outside the gene matches: 6. The CDR3 loop reads CASSAGRLAGTDTQYF. CDR3 in DNA: TGTGCCAGCAGCGCAGGCCGACTAGCGGGAACAGATACGCAGTATTTT. Looking up the rest from reference TRBV9 and TRBJ2-3 gives the full variable domain: DSGVTQTPKHLITATGQRVTLRCSPRSGDLSVYWYQQSLDQGLQFLIQYYNGEERAKGNILERFSAQQFPDLHSELNLSSLELGDSALYFCASSAGRLAGTDTQYFGPGTRLTVL.

Remarks on this clone: At one end, the junction sequence differs from germline, possibly due to a read error. This chain connects TRBV7-9 to TRBJ2-3; TRBD2 aligns across 9 bases. The germline CDR1 and CDR2 sequences are SEHNR and FQNEAQ (reference sequence). The CDR3 consists of 16 residues. The CDR3 DNA is TGTGCCAGCAGCGTAGCTGGCGGGAGGGCCGCCGATACGCAGTATTTT. Translated, it gives CASSVAGGRAADTQYF.

The V gene is TRBV30, the J gene TRBJ2-1; possible D gene TRBD2, 6 bases. This CDR3 region has 15 residues. The germline CDR1 and CDR2 sequences are GTSNPN and SVGIG (reference sequence). V dropped 3 bases and J dropped 0 bases, with 12 bases sitting between them. The CDR3 DNA follows: TGTGCCTGGAGCGGGGGACGGAGCTCCTACAATGAGCAGTTCTTC. Translating it yields CAWSGGRSSYNEQFF. Based on the CDR3 plus reference TRBV30 and TRBJ2-1, the full variable domain is SQTIHQWPATLVQPVGSPLSLECTVEGTSNPNLYWYRQAAGRGLQLLFYSVGIGQISSEVPQNLSASRPQDRQFILSSKKLLLSDSGFYLCAWSGGRSSYNEQFFGPGTRLTVL.

The chain carries TRBV1 and TRBJ2-7. TRBV1 is a pseudogene locus. CDR3 length: 14 amino acids. The CDR3: CTSSQDVGSYEQYF. CDR3 sequence (DNA): TGCACCAGCAGCCAAGATGTAGGCTCCTACGAGCAGTACTTC.

The chain joins TRBV7-2 to TRBJ2-1, with TRBD2 identical over 9 bases. V was pared by 3 bases and J by 8 bases, with 5 bases of the junction left unmatched. CDR1 and CDR2 from the germline V gene are SGHTA and FQGNSA. The CDR3 totals 14 residues. The CDR3, as DNA: TGTGCCAGCAGCTTCCGGACTAGCGACTATGAGCAGTTCTTC. This encodes CASSFRTSDYEQFF.

The chain carries TRBV30 and TRBJ2-1, with a possible D match to TRBD1 (6 bases). The ends were cut back, 4 bases at V and 3 bases at J, with 19 bases in the middle. There are 16 residues in the CDR3. In germline, CDR1 is GTSNPN, CDR2 SVGIG (reference sequence). The CDR3 region is CAWMGAVGAYYNEQFF. The DNA for the CDR3 is TGTGCCTGGATGGGGGCAGTTGGGGCCTACTACAATGAGCAGTTCTTC.

V is TRBV28 and J is TRBJ2-7; a possible D gene is TRBD2 (6 bases). Per germline, CDR1 MDHEN and CDR2 SYDVKM. The ends were cut back, 7 bases at V and 0 bases at J, with 7 bases in the middle. The CDR3 runs to 12 residues. DNA for the CDR3: TGTGCCAGCATCGGGAGCTCCTACGAGCAGTACTTC. Encoded protein: CASIGSSYEQYF.

This chain uses TRBV6-5 with TRBJ1-3; unclear D gene. This CDR3 comprises 10 residues. CDR1 MNHEY and CDR2 SVGAGI come from the germline V gene. V was pared by 8 bases and J by 11 bases, with 10 bases between. This CDR3 reads CASRTRAIYF. The CDR3 DNA follows: TGTGCCAGCCGCACGCGGGCCATATATTTT.